This T cell receptor (beta chain) was sequenced for a study of T-cell reconstitution after alpha-beta-depleted transplantation in children. General observations from the study: Surviving recipient T cells and thymic progenitors accounted for the high day-60 TCRbeta diversity observed in some patients. As was reported, about two months after transplant, alpha-beta T cells came from several hundred expanded graft clones.

Unique molecular identifiers were incorporated during preparation of the TCRbeta library. From the PCR reads, TCRdb called clonotypes with MiXCR, one entry per CDR3 protein. The data hold roughly 670,000 distinct CDR3 sequences, with over 10% observed a single time. J gave up 0 bases and V 6 bases, and 5 bases lay outside the gene matches. The CDR3 runs to 14 residues. This clonotype showed up just a few times. Its antigen is not identified. This TCR was sampled from a girl aged 2 to 10 with congenital amegakaryocytic thrombocytopenia, due to receive a stem cell transplant. The sequences come from PBMCs, collected before TCRalphabeta/CD19-depleted stem cell transplant. The chain recombines TRBV12-3 or TRBV12-4 with TRBJ2-7; 7 bases are shared with TRBD2. The CDR3 region is CASRSGIRSYEQYF. The DNA for the CDR3 is TGTGCCAGCAGAAGCGGGATTCGCTCCTACGAGCAGTACTTC.